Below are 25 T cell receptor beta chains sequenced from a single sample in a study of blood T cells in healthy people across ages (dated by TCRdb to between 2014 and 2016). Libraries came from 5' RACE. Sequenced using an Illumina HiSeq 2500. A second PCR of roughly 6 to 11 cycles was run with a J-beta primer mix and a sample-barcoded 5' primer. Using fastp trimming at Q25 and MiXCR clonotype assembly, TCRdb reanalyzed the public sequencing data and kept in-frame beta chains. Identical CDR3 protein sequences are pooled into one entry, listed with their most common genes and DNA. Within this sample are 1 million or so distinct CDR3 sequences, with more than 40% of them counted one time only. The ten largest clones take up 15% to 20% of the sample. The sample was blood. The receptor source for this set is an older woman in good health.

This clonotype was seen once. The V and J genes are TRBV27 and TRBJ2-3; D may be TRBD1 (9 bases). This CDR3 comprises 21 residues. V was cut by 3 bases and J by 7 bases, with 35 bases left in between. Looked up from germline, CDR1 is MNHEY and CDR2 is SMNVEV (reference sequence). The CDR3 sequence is CASSLGDRGRLARDGVNTQYF. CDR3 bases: TGTGCCAGCAGTTTGGGCGACAGGGGGAGACTAGCGCGAGACGGGGTGAATACGCAGTATTTT.

The CDR3 region is CSARDGRSGSYNEQFF. In DNA form, the CDR3 reads TGCAGTGCTAGAGATGGGCGGTCTGGATCATACAATGAGCAGTTCTTC. The chain links TRBV20-1 to TRBJ2-1; no firm D call. The V and J ends lost 0 bases and 4 bases respectively, with 16 bases between them. This CDR3 comprises 16 residues. The germline gives CDR1 DFQATT, CDR2 SNEGSKA (reference sequence).

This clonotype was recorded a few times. CDR3 DNA: TGTGCCAGCAGTCCCCACGGGCGAGGCTACACCTTC. This gives the protein CASSPHGRGYTF. The chain has TRBV27 and TRBJ1-2; D is unresolved. Germline CDR1 reads MNHEY; CDR2 reads SMNVEV (reference sequence). This CDR3 is 12 amino acids long. V was clipped by 5 bases and J by 8 bases, with 12 bases between them.

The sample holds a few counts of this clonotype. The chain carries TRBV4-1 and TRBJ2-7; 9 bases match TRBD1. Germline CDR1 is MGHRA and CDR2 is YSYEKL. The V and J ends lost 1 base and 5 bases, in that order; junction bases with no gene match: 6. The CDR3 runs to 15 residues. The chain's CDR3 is CASSQGGTGLNEQYF. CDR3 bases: TGCGCCAGCAGCCAAGGCGGGACAGGGTTAAACGAGCAGTACTTC.

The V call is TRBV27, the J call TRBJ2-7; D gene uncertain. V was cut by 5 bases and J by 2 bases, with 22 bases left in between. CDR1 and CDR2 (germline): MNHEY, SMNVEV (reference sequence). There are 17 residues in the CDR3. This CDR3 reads CASSPGFVATSTYEQYF. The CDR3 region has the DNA TGTGCCAGCAGTCCCGGGTTTGTTGCGACGTCCACCTACGAGCAGTACTTC.

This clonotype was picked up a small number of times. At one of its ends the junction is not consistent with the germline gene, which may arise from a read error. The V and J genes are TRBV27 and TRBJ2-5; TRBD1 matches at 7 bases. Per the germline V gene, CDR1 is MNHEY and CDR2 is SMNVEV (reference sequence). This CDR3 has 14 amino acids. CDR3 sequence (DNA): TGTGCCAGCAGTCTATCCCCGACAGGGAAGTCTCAGTACTTC. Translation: CASSLSPTGKSQYF.

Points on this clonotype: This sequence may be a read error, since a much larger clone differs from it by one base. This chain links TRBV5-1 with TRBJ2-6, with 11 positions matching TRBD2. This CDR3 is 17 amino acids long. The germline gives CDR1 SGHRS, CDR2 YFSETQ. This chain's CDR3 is CASRRLAGSGGANALTF. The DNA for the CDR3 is TGCGCCAGCAGGCGACTAGCGGGATCAGGTGGGGCCAACGCCCTGACTTTC.

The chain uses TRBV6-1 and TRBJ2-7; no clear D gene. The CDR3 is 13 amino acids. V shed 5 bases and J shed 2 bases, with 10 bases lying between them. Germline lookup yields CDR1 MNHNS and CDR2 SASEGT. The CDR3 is CASSPTLTYEQYF. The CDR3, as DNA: TGTGCCAGCAGTCCGACGCTAACCTACGAGCAGTACTTC.

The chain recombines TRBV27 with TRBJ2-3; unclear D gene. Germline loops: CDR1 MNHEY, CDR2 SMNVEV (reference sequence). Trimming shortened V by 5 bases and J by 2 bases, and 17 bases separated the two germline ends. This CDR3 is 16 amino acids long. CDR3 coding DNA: TGTGCCAGCAGTGTAGGGTGGAGCGCCTCCACAGATACGCAGTATTTT. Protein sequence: CASSVGWSASTDTQYF.

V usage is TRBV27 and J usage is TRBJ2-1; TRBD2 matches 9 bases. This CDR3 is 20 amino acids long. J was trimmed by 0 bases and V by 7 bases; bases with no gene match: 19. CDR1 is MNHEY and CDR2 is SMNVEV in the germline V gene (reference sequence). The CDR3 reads CASTTVRGLASLVSYNEQFF. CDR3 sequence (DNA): TGTGCCAGCACTACCGTCCGTGGACTAGCGTCTCTAGTCTCCTACAATGAGCAGTTCTTC.

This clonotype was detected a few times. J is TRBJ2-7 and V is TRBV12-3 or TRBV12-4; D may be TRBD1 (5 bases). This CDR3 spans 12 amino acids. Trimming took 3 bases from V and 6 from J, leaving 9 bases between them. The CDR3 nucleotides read TGTGCCAGCAGTTTTCTAGGGGTCGAGCAGTACTTC. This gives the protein CASSFLGVEQYF.

The CDR3 sequence is CASSLSTGQGETQYF. The CDR3 coding sequence is TGTGCCAGCAGCCTCTCGACGGGACAGGGGGAGACCCAGTACTTC. The chain couples TRBV4-2 to TRBJ2-7; 10 nucleotides align to TRBD1. The DNA matches TRBJ2-5 better at its end, which makes the J call doubtful. Germline V CDR1 and CDR2: LGHNA, YNFKEQ. CDR3 length: 15 amino acids.

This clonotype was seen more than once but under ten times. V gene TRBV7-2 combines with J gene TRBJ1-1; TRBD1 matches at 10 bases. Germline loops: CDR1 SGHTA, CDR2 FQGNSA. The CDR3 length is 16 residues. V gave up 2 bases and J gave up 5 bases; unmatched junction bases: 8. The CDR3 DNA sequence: TGTGCCAGCAGCTTAAGGGGACAGGGGTTAATGACTGAAGCTTTCTTT. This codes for CASSLRGQGLMTEAFF.

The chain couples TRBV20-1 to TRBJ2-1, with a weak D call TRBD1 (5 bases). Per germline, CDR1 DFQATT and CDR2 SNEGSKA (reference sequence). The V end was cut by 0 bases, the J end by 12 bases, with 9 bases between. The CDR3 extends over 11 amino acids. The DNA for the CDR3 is TGCAGTGCTAGAGATTTGACAGCGCAGTTCTTC. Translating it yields CSARDLTAQFF.

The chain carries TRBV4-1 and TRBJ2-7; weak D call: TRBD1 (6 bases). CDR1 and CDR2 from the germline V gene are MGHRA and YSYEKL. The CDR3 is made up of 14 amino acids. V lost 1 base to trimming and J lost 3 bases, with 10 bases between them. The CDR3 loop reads CASSQAGTNYEQYF. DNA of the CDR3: TGCGCCAGCAGCCAAGCCGGGACAAACTACGAGCAGTACTTC.

CDR3 in amino acids: CASSQSDRPNTEAFF. CDR3 nucleotide sequence: TGTGCCAGCAGCCAATCTGACAGACCGAACACTGAAGCTTTCTTT. The chain couples TRBV4-2 to TRBJ1-1; a weak D match, TRBD1 (5 bases). V lost 2 bases and J lost 1, with 11 bases in between. Per germline, CDR1 LGHNA and CDR2 YNFKEQ. This CDR3 is 15 amino acids long.

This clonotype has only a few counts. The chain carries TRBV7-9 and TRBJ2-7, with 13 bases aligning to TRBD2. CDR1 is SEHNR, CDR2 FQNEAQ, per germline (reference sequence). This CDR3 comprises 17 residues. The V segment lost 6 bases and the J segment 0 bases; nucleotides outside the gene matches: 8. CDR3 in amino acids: CASRPGLAGSRSYEQYF. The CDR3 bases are TGTGCCAGCAGGCCGGGACTAGCGGGATCCCGCTCCTACGAGCAGTACTTC.

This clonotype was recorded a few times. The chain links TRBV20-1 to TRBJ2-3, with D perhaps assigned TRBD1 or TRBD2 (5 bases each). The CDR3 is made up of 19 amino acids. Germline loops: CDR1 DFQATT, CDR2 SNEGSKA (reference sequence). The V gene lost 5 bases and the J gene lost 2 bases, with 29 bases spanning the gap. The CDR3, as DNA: TGCAGTGCTCTTCGCCCGGGACCCCCAAGTGCCCCCTTCACAGATACGCAGTATTTT. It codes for CSALRPGPPSAPFTDTQYF.

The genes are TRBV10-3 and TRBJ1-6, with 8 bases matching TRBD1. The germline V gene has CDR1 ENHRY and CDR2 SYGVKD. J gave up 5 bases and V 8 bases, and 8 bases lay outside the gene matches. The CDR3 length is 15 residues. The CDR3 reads CAIGGGQGNNSPLHF. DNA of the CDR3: TGTGCCATCGGTGGAGGACAGGGAAATAATTCACCCCTCCACTTT.

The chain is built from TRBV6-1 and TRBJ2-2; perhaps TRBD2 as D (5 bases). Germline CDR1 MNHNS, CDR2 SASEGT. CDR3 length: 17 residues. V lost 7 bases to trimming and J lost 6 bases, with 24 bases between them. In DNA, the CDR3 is TGTGCCAGCATCCCGCGGGCAGGATTACGAACTTCCGGGGAGCTGTTTTTT. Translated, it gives CASIPRAGLRTSGELFF.

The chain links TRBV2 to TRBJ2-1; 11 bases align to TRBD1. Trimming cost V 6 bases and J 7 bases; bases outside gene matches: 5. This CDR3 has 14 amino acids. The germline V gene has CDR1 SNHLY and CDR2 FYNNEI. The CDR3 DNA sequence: TGTGCCAGCAGAGCTAGGGACAGGGGGAATGAGCAGTTCTTC. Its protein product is CASRARDRGNEQFF.

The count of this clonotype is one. The CDR3 nucleotides read TGTGCCAGCAGTTACTTAGCGGGAGGGTCTCTCAATGAGCAGTTCTTC. Protein: CASSYLAGGSLNEQFF. The chain recombines TRBV6-5 with TRBJ2-1; 11 bases are a match to TRBD2. Germline V gives CDR1 MNHEY, CDR2 SVGAGI. The CDR3 covers 16 residues. V dropped 1 base and J dropped 6; count of bases not matched to a gene: 5.

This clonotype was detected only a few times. In nucleotides, the CDR3 is TGTGCCAGCAGCTTCAGGAATCTTGGACAGGGTGGGCATGGCTACACCTTC. Its translation is CASSFRNLGQGGHGYTF. This chain connects TRBV7-2 to TRBJ1-2, with 8 bases aligning to TRBD1. V trimming: 3 bases; J trimming: 6 bases; junction bases outside the gene matches: 15. The CDR3 sequence is 17 residues long. CDR1 is SGHTA and CDR2 is FQGNSA in the germline V gene. The full variable domain, rest sourced from reference TRBV7-2 and TRBJ1-2, is GAGVSQSPSNKVTEKGKDVELRCDPISGHTALYWYRQSLGQGLEFLIYFQGNSAPDKSGLPSDRFSAERTGGSVSTLTIQRTQQEDSAVYLCASSFRNLGQGGHGYTFGSGTRLTVV.

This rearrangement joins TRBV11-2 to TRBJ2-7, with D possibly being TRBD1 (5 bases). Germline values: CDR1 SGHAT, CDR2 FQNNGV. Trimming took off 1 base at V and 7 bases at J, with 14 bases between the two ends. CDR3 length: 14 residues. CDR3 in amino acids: CASSLGAGFEEQYF. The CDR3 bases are TGTGCCAGCAGCTTAGGGGCAGGGTTTGAAGAGCAGTACTTC. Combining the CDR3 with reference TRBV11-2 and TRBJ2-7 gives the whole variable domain EAGVAQSPRYKIIEKRQSVAFWCNPISGHATLYWYQQILGQGPKLLIQFQNNGVVDDSQLPKDRFSAERLKGVDSTLKIQPAKLEDSAVYLCASSLGAGFEEQYFGPGTRLTVT.

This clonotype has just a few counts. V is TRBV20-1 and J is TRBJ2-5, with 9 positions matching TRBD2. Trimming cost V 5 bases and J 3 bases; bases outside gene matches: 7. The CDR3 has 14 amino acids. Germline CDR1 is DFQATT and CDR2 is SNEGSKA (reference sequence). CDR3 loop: CSAYSSGSEETQYF. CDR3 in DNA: TGCAGTGCTTACAGTAGCGGGAGTGAAGAGACCCAGTACTTC.